This T cell receptor (beta chain) was found in a study of blood T cell repertoires in COVID-19. For the study at large: Specimens from acute and convalescent COVID-19 originated in the United States, Italy and Spain. From T cells, B-cell-depleted T cells, or PBMCs came the material, which was cDNA or gDNA.

The CDR3 is 14 amino acids. Trimming shortened V by 2 bases and J by 7 bases, and 9 bases separated the two germline ends. Germline V gene lookup returns CDR1 ENHRY and CDR2 SYGVKD. Methods used by the authors: Estimation of nucleated cell counts relied on the amplification of reference gene primers. TCRdb's copy holds only in-frame clones and misses some; the assay was immunoSEQ multiplex PCR. Clonal size and the V and J genes are those of that table, whereas D and trimming came from the DNA. The sample yields approximately 110,000 clones, around 88% seen once. The V gene is TRBV10-3, the J gene TRBJ1-6; a possible D gene is TRBD1 (5 bases). This TCR derives from a woman aged 45-65 years with active or convalescent COVID-19. The specimen was peripheral blood. As DNA, the CDR3 is TGTGCCATCAGTGAGGGAACAGGCAATTCACCCCTCCACTTT. This translates into CAISEGTGNSPLHF.